This T cell receptor (beta chain) emerged from a study of blood T cell repertoires in COVID-19. Study details: The cDNA or gDNA used as material had been derived from T cells, B-cell-depleted T cells, or PBMCs.

V was pared by 4 bases and J by 8 bases, with 8 bases between. Germline CDR1 reads SGHNT; CDR2 reads YYREEE (reference sequence). The CDR3 has 11 amino acids. Profiling relied on immunoSEQ multiplex PCR, and the TCRdb table lists in-frame clones only, not all of them. The sample lists tens of thousands of clones; roughly 87% were seen once. The chain has TRBV5-4 and TRBJ2-3, with D possibly being TRBD1 (5 bases). This TCR was recovered from a man aged 30-40 years with acute or convalescent COVID-19. Sequencing used peripheral blood. CDR3 sequence: CASSQGFTQYF. The CDR3 coding sequence is TGTGCCAGCAGCCAGGGATTTACGCAGTATTTT.